This T cell receptor (beta chain) was recovered during a study of glioma-infiltrating T cells. This clonotype was recorded many times. The germline CDR1 and CDR2 sequences are DFQATT and SNEGSKA (reference sequence). Trimming removed 5 bases from V and 6 bases from J, with 14 bases in between. CDR3 length: 12 residues. Amplification of TCR alpha and beta CDR3 regions from RNA used iRepertoire nested multiplex PCR. Input was 100-400 ng of tissue mRNA or PBMC total RNA. TCRdb itself ran the multiplex PCR reads through MiXCR, one entry per CDR3 protein. The repertoire consists of roughly 120,000 distinct CDR3 sequences, with approximately 25% occurring once and the leading ten covering 15%.

Material: glioma tissue, nonneoplastic brain tissue, or PBMCs (not recorded which). The chain uses TRBV20-1 and TRBJ2-7, with D unresolved. This TCR was recovered from a human donor with low-grade glioma or glioblastoma, undergoing nonglioma brain surgery, or in good health (not recorded which). The CDR3 loop reads CSASSASSEQYF. The CDR3 DNA is TGCAGTGCTTCCAGCGCCAGCTCCGAGCAGTACTTC.